These T cell receptor beta chains were read from a single sample in a study of cytomegalovirus exposure and HLA in healthy donors. Assay used: immunoSEQ multiplex PCR; TCRdb lists only in-frame clones, some missing. This sample has roughly 100,000 clones, with roughly four fifths found just once. Specimen: PBMCs. Receptors were obtained from a male donor in good health and CMV-seropositive. Both conserved end residues are trimmed from each CDR3. Each record gives: D gene, J gene, V gene, CDR3 protein. A D gene is named only where the DNA matches it firmly.

>TRBD2|TRBJ2-7|TRBV15
ATSRDLSGRGGEQY
>-|TRBJ2-1|TRBV7-3
ASSLLGGEQF
>TRBD1|TRBJ1-2|TRBV9
ASSSWGQNYGYT
>-|TRBJ2-3|TRBV10-3
AISGPRAADTQY
>TRBD1|TRBJ2-7|TRBV9
ASSVGDRPYEQY
>-|TRBJ1-5|TRBV25-1
ASSELHRNQPQH
>-|TRBJ2-3|TRBV7-8
ASSALGLTSGTQY
>-|TRBJ2-7|TRBV5-5
ASSLSQDYEQY
>TRBD1|TRBJ2-7|TRBV7-2
ASSSPGQGTYEQY
>-|TRBJ1-2|TRBV9
ASSVGAAGDYGYT
>TRBD1|TRBJ1-1|TRBV19
ASRRQGLNTEAF
>-|TRBJ1-2|TRBV30
AWSGLRGAYGYT
>TRBD2|TRBJ2-5|TRBV7-2
ASSSSLAGEVQY
>-|TRBJ2-5|TRBV4-1
ASAPVGGETQY
>TRBD2|TRBJ2-1|TRBV19
ASSIGGGRANNEQF
>TRBD1|TRBJ1-2|TRBV27
ASSSGGTGWVYGYT
>TRBD2|TRBJ2-3|TRBV7-9
ASSLGGGMDTQY
>-|TRBJ1-4|TRBV4-3
ASRGGSNEKLF
>TRBD2|TRBJ2-3|TRBV6-6
ASSPGTSLTGTQY
>TRBD1|TRBJ1-4|TRBV4-2
ASSHRGQGGNEKLF
>-|TRBJ2-7|TRBV28
ASRPGPGFEQY
>-|TRBJ2-1|TRBV7-3
ASSPLASSSYNEQF
>TRBD1|TRBJ1-5|TRBV28
ASRTDRSNQPQH